Following are 14 T cell receptor beta chains from one sample sequenced in a study of blood T cell repertoires in COVID-19. Produced via immunoSEQ multiplex PCR; TCRdb's table is partial and in-frame only. The sample has 200,000 to 300,000 clones; 91% are singletons. The sequenced sample consisted of peripheral blood. These receptors all stem from a person under 35 with COVID-19, enrolled during active disease.

The V gene is TRBV7-2, the J gene TRBJ1-4; 8 positions match TRBD1. Germline V gene lookup returns CDR1 SGHTA and CDR2 FQGNSA. This CDR3 has 15 residues. V was clipped by 5 bases and J by 5 bases; unmatched bases: 7. The CDR3 coding sequence is TGTGCCAGCAGCACCCGACAGGGGTACAATGAAAAACTGTTTTTT. Translating gives CASSTRQGYNEKLFF.

The chain links TRBV19 to TRBJ2-7; D is unclear. V shed 3 bases and J shed 2 bases, with 8 bases lying between them. There are 13 residues in the CDR3. Per germline, CDR1 LNHDA and CDR2 SQIVND (reference sequence). The CDR3 loop is CASSIGQAYEQYF. The DNA for the CDR3 is TGTGCCAGTAGTATTGGGCAGGCCTACGAGCAGTACTTC.

The CDR3 coding sequence is TGTGCCAGCAGCTTTGGACTAGCGGGAGCCGGGGCCAACGTCCTGACTTTC. Protein product: CASSFGLAGAGANVLTF. The chain couples TRBV13 to TRBJ2-6, with 13 bases identical to TRBD2. The CDR3 length is 17 residues. The germline CDR1 and CDR2 sequences are PRHDT and FYEKMQ (reference sequence). V was clipped by 3 bases and J by 4 bases; unmatched bases: 3.

This chain joins TRBV10-3 and TRBJ1-1; perhaps TRBD1 as D (5 bases). The germline V gene encodes CDR1 ENHRY and CDR2 SYGVKD. The ends were cut back, 2 bases at V and 7 bases at J, with 17 bases in the middle. The CDR3 runs to 15 residues. CDR3 residues: CAISEVGRASFEAFF. The CDR3 DNA reads as TGTGCCATCAGTGAGGTGGGCAGGGCTTCTTTTGAAGCTTTCTTT.

The chain combines TRBV19 with TRBJ2-3; 10 nucleotides agree with TRBD1. V gave up 3 bases and J gave up 2 bases; unmatched junction bases: 11. Germline values: CDR1 LNHDA, CDR2 SQIVND (reference sequence). The CDR3 length is 18 residues. Here the CDR3 reads CASSMKLWGQGLTDTQYF. The CDR3 DNA reads TGTGCCAGTAGTATGAAATTATGGGGACAGGGGCTCACAGATACGCAGTATTTT.

J is TRBJ2-2 and V is TRBV3-1 (or the pseudogene TRBV3-2); 7 bases match TRBD1. V dropped 2 bases and J dropped 0; count of bases not matched to a gene: 9. This CDR3 is 18 amino acids long. Germline V gene data show CDR1 as LGHDT and CDR2 as YNNKEL (reference sequence). CDR3 sequence (DNA): TGTGCCAGCAGCCAATACAGGAGACAGGGCGCGAACACCGGGGAGCTGTTTTTT. Protein: CASSQYRRQGANTGELFF.

The rearrangement uses TRBV5-1 and TRBJ2-7, with D unresolved. The CDR3 runs 13 residues. Trimming took 5 bases from V and 3 from J, leaving 12 bases between them. In germline, CDR1 is SGHRS, CDR2 YFSETQ. This CDR3 is CASRGTTHYEQYF. The CDR3 DNA follows: TGCGCCAGCAGGGGTACTACGCACTACGAGCAGTACTTC.

This chain joins TRBV11-2 and TRBJ1-2, with no clear D. Trimming shortened V by 5 bases and J by 7 bases, and 17 bases separated the two germline ends. The CDR3 length is 14 residues. Germline assignment: CDR1 SGHAT and CDR2 FQNNGV. The chain's CDR3 is CASSRITSAGGYTF. The CDR3 bases are TGTGCCAGCAGCCGAATTACATCTGCAGGTGGCTACACCTTC. The full variable domain, in which reference TRBV11-2 and TRBJ1-2 provide the parts outside the CDR3, is EAGVAQSPRYKIIEKRQSVAFWCNPISGHATLYWYQQILGQGPKLLIQFQNNGVVDDSQLPKDRFSAERLKGVDSTLKIQPAKLEDSAVYLCASSRITSAGGYTFGSGTRLTVV.

The chain uses TRBV20-1 and TRBJ2-1; D is possibly TRBD2 (6 bases). CDR3 length: 11 residues. Per the germline V gene, CDR1 is DFQATT and CDR2 is SNEGSKA (reference sequence). The CDR3 spells CMGLNHNEQFF. CDR3 DNA sequence: TGCATGGGACTCAACCACAATGAGCAGTTCTTC.

The chain joins TRBV27 to TRBJ1-1; D remains ambiguous. Germline assignment: CDR1 MNHEY and CDR2 SMNVEV (reference sequence). Trimming left V 4 bases short and J 6 bases short, with 12 bases between. The CDR3 runs to 13 residues. The CDR3 is CASSSGFTAEAFF. The CDR3 DNA reads as TGTGCCAGCAGTTCCGGGTTTACCGCTGAAGCTTTCTTT.

This clone is a singleton in its sample. The chain links TRBV7-3 to TRBJ2-5; 12 bases line up with TRBD2. V trimming: 2 bases; J trimming: 4 bases; junction bases outside the gene matches: 2. Germline V lookup: CDR1 SGHTA, CDR2 FQGTGA. The CDR3 totals 15 residues. The CDR3 reads CASSLSGLAGETQYF. The CDR3 coding sequence is TGTGCCAGCAGCTTATCGGGACTAGCGGGAGAGACCCAGTACTTC.

In DNA, the CDR3 is TGTGCCAGCAGCGCGGAAGACAGGATAGGATCCTACGAGCAGTACTTC. This gives the protein CASSAEDRIGSYEQYF. The chain combines TRBV9 with TRBJ2-7; a weak D match, TRBD1 (6 bases). The CDR3 runs to 16 residues. Germline lookup yields CDR1 SGDLS and CDR2 YYNGEE. The V end was cut by 3 bases, the J end by 1 base, with 17 bases between.

The gene calls are TRBV12-5 and TRBJ2-7; D may be TRBD2 (5 bases). Germline V gives CDR1 LGHNT, CDR2 FRNRAP. Deletions cut 4 bases from V and 3 bases from J, with 16 bases between. The CDR3 consists of 15 residues. The CDR3 region is CASGYLDLGDYEQYF. The CDR3 bases are TGTGCTAGTGGTTACCTGGACTTGGGCGACTACGAGCAGTACTTC.

The chain joins TRBV2 to TRBJ1-6, with unresolved D. Germline CDR1 reads SNHLY; CDR2 reads FYNNEI. This CDR3 contains 15 residues. Trimming shortened V by 2 bases and J by 7 bases, and 12 bases separated the two germline ends. CDR3 amino acids: CASSESGTENSPLHF. Here the CDR3 DNA reads TGTGCCAGCAGTGAAAGTGGCACCGAAAATTCACCCCTCCACTTT.